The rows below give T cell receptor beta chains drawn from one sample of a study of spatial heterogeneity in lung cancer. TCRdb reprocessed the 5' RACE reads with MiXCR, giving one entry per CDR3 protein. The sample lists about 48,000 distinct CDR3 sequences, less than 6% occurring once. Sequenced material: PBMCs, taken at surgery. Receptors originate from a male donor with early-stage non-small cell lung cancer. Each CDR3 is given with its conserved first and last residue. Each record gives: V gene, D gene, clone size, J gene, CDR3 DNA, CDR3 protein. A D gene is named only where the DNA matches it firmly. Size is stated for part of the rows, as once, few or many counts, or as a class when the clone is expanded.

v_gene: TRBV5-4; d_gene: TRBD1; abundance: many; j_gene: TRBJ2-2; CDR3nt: TGTGCCAGCAGCTGGGACAGGGCATACGGGGAGCTGTTTTTT; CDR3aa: CASSWDRAYGELFF
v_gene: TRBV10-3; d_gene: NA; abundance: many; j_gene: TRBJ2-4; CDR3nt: TGTGCCATCAGTGAGTCAAATGAGTATAGCATTCAGTACTTC; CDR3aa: CAISESNEYSIQYF
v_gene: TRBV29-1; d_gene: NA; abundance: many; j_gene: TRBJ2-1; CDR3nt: TGCAGCGTTGGAAAGGGCCCCTCCTACGCTGAGCAGTTCTTC; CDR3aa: CSVGKGPSYAEQFF
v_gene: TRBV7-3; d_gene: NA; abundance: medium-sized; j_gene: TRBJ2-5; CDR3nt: TGTGCCAGCAGCGTCGGACAGAGCGAGACCCAGTACTTC; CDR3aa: CASSVGQSETQYF
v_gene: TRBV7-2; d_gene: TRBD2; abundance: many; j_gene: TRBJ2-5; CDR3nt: TGTGCCAGCAGCTTAGGAGGGACTAGCGGACAAGAGACCCAGTACTTC; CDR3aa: CASSLGGTSGQETQYF
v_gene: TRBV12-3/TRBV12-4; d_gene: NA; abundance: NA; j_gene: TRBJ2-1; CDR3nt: TGTGCCAGCAGCCGCGGGACTGGGCAGTTCTTC; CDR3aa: CASSRGTGQFF
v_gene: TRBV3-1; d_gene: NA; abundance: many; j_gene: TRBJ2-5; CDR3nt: TGTGCCAGCAGCCCTTCCAGGACAAGGCAAGAGACCCAGTACTTC; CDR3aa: CASSPSRTRQETQYF
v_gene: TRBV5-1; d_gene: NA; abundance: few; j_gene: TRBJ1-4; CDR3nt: TGCGCCAGCTCCCCCATCACAGGGGAAAAACTGTTTTTT; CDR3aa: CASSPITGEKLFF
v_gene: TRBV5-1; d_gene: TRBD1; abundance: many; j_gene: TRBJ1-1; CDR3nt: TGCGCCAGCAGCATCCGGACAGGGACGGGTGAAGCTTTCTTT; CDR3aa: CASSIRTGTGEAFF
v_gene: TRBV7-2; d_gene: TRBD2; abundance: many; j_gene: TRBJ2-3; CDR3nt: TGTGCCAGCAGCCTCCGAGTAGCGGGAGGGCCAGATACGCAGTATTTT; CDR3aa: CASSLRVAGGPDTQYF
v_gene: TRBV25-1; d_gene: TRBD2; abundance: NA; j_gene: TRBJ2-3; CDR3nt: TGTGCCAGCAGTGTTCAGCGGGGATCCACAGATACGCAGTATTTT; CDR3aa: CASSVQRGSTDTQYF
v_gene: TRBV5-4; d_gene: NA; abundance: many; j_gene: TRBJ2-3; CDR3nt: TGTGCCAGCAGTTTGACTATGGTGGATACGCAGTATTTT; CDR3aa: CASSLTMVDTQYF
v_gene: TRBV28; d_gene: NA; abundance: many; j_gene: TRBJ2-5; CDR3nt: TGTGCCAGCAGTTTTATGGGAGCGCAGGGTGAAGAGACCCAGTACTTC; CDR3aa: CASSFMGAQGEETQYF
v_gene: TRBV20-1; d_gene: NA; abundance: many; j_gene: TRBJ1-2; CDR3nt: TGCAGTGCTAGAGTACCCATAGGACCCTATGGCTACACCTTC; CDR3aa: CSARVPIGPYGYTF
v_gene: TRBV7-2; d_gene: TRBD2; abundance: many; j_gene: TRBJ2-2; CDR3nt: TGTGCCAGCAGCGCCGGACTAGGTCCCGGGGAGCTGTTTTTT; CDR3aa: CASSAGLGPGELFF
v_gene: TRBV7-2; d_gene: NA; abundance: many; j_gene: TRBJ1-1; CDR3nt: TGTGCCAGCAGACAATGGGATTCCATGAACACTGAAGCTTTCTTT; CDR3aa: CASRQWDSMNTEAFF
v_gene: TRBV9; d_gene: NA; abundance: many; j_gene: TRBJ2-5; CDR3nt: TGTGCCAGCAGCGTAGCTGTCAGGCAACAAGAGACCCAGTACTTC; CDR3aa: CASSVAVRQQETQYF
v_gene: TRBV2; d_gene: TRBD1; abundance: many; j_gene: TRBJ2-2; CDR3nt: TGTGCCAGCAGCGGGACAGGGGCCACCGGGGAGCTGTTTTTT; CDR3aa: CASSGTGATGELFF